This TCR beta chain is from a study of Graves' ophthalmopathy and Graves' hyperthyroidism. General study findings and limits: A majority of expanded thyroid clonotypes exceeding 0.001 frequency were likewise present in blood.

This clonotype was recorded at least ten times. Its matching antigen is unknown. The V end was cut by 2 bases, the J end by 4 bases, with 13 bases between. Per germline, CDR1 SGHKS and CDR2 YYEKEE (reference sequence). The CDR3 consists of 14 residues. A follow-up of 18 months without ophthalmopathy meant that hyperthyroidism was stable. Uncontrolled infections, pregnancy, lactation or other autoimmune diseases led to patient exclusion. Diagnostic conclusions were grounded in clinical symptoms, serum thyroxine, TRAb, thyroid ultrasound and orbital computed tomography. Amplified material comprised TCR beta CDR3 regions derived from RNA transcripts. After a first-round RT-PCR with HTBI primers, a second-round multiplex PCR was run. MiXCR, applied by TCRdb to the multiplex PCR reads, yields one record per CDR3 protein. The profile shows some 25,000 distinct CDR3 sequences, 48% of them singletons.

The source material was peripheral blood. The chain combines TRBV5-5 with TRBJ2-7; TRBD2 is a possible D gene (5 bases). The receptor comes from an adult woman with stable Graves' hyperthyroidism. The DNA for the CDR3 is TGTGCCAGCAGCTTTGGTATCGGAGGTTACGAGCAGTACTTC. Encoded protein: CASSFGIGGYEQYF.